This is a list of T cell receptor beta chains from one sample in a study of blood T cell repertoires in COVID-19. Sequenced by immunoSEQ multiplex PCR; TCRdb stores in-frame clones only, minus some. This table has approximately 300,000 clones, 85% to 95% appearing once. Sample: PBMCs or T cells enriched from blood (not recorded which). These receptors all stem from a woman aged 30 to 39 who had been exposed to COVID-19. The CDR3 runs from the conserved cysteine through the conserved F or W. D genes are given only for firm matches. Clone size appears in some rows only: once, few, many, or a class for an expanded clone.

clone_size,v_call,j_call,d_call,cdr3_nt,cdr3_aa
once,TRBV29-1,TRBJ2-3,.,TGCAGCGTCCAGGGCACAGATACGCAGTATTTT,CSVQGTDTQYF
.,TRBV10-3,TRBJ1-2,TRBD1,TGTGCGACGACGGGGACAGGGGGACCCTATGGCTACACCTTC,CATTGTGGPYGYTF
.,TRBV23-1,TRBJ1-1,TRBD1,TGCGCCAGCAGACTGGGAGGGGGGACAGGGGGCCCCTCGGGTGAAGCTTTCTTT,CASRLGGGTGGPSGEAFF
.,TRBV4-2,TRBJ2-7,.,TGTGCCAGCAGCCCCTCCGGGGACTACGAGCAGTACTTC,CASSPSGDYEQYF
.,TRBV5-1,TRBJ2-7,.,TGCGCCAGCAGCCATACCGGGACAACCTACGAGCAGTACTTC,CASSHTGTTYEQYF
once,TRBV9,TRBJ2-1,TRBD1,TGTGCCAGCAGCGGCGGACAGGGGGCCTACAATGAGCAGTTCTTC,CASSGGQGAYNEQFF
.,TRBV18,TRBJ1-5,TRBD1,TGTGCCAGCTCCCGCGACAGGGAAGGCAATCAGCCCCAGCATTTT,CASSRDREGNQPQHF
.,TRBV9,TRBJ1-4,.,TGTGCCAGCAGCGGGGGCCCTTTGTCTAATGAAAAACTGTTTTTT,CASSGGPLSNEKLFF
.,TRBV7-9,TRBJ1-6,.,TGTGCCAGCAGCTTCCTACGACAGGATAATTCACCCCTCCACTTT,CASSFLRQDNSPLHF
.,TRBV9,TRBJ2-7,TRBD1,TGTGCCAGCAGCGCTAGGACAGGCTCCTACGAGCAGTACTTC,CASSARTGSYEQYF
.,TRBV29-1,TRBJ1-1,.,TGCAGCGTCCTAGGACAATTCTCGGGCACTGAAGCTTTCTTT,CSVLGQFSGTEAFF
.,TRBV4-1,TRBJ1-4,TRBD1,TGCGCCAGCAGCCATTTACCGTGGGACAGGTATATTGCAACTAATGAAAAACTGTTTTTT,CASSHLPWDRYIATNEKLFF
.,TRBV19,TRBJ2-1,.,TGTGCCAGTACCACAGGTTTTTCGAATGAGCAGTTCTTC,CASTTGFSNEQFF
once,TRBV19,TRBJ1-2,.,TGTGCCAGTAGCCGGGACTGGGGGGAGGATGGCTACACCTTC,CASSRDWGEDGYTF
.,TRBV27,TRBJ1-2,TRBD1,TGTGCCAGCAGTAGACAGGGCATCAACTATGGCTACACCTTC,CASSRQGINYGYTF